This T cell receptor beta chain was captured by sequencing in a study of T cells in Graves' hyperthyroidism and ophthalmopathy. Amplified TCR beta CDR3 regions derived from RNA transcripts. First-round RT-PCR targeting the TCR CDR3 was performed with the HTBI primer set. One entry per CDR3 protein results from TCRdb running MiXCR on the multiplex PCR reads. The sample lists around 300,000 distinct CDR3 sequences, roughly an eighth seen once, with roughly 8.2% in the top ten. This clonotype has ten or more counts. Trimming at V came to 6 bases and at J to 0 bases, leaving 7 bases not matched to a gene. Germline values: CDR1 SNHLY, CDR2 FYNNEI. This CDR3 is 15 amino acids long.

The source of this sequence is a woman aged 40 to 50 with Graves' hyperthyroidism. The sequenced sample consisted of blood. This rearrangement joins TRBV2 to TRBJ2-7; TRBD1 aligns across 8 bases. Written as DNA, the CDR3 is TGTGCCAGCAGAAAGGGACAGGCCAGCTCCTACGAGCAGTACTTC. Its translation: CASRKGQASSYEQYF. Combining the CDR3 with reference TRBV2 and TRBJ2-7 gives the whole variable domain EPEVTQTPSHQVTQMGQEVILRCVPISNHLYFYWYRQILGQKVEFLVSFYNNEISEKSEIFDDQFSVERPDGSNFTLKIRSTKLEDSAMYFCASRKGQASSYEQYFGPGTRLTVT.